What follows are 28 T cell receptor beta chains derived from one specimen sequenced in a study of blood T cell repertoires in COVID-19. The data were produced by immunoSEQ multiplex PCR, yet TCRdb's version contains in-frame clones alone and is incomplete. The repertoire includes 210,000 or so clones, approximately 79% of them detected once, and roughly 4.9% sits in the top ten. Sequencing was carried out using peripheral blood. The receptors shown here come from a human donor in a cohort sampled during active COVID-19.

This chain connects TRBV3-1 (or the pseudogene TRBV3-2) to TRBJ2-7; TRBD1 is a possible D gene (6 bases). The CDR3 consists of 13 residues. V lost 9 bases and J lost 7, with 19 bases in between. The germline gives CDR1 LGHDT, CDR2 YNNKEL (reference sequence). The CDR3 is CARDPGQKVEQYF. CDR3 sequence (DNA): TGTGCCAGGGACCCGGGACAAAAAGTAGAGCAGTACTTC.

The chain uses TRBV27 and TRBJ2-7; 7 positions match TRBD1. The CDR3 spans 14 residues. The V gene end was trimmed by 4 bases and the J gene end by 3 bases; junction bases not matched to a gene: 6. CDR1 and CDR2 from the germline V gene are MNHEY and SMNVEV (reference sequence). CDR3 in amino acids: CASSSYRDSYEQYF. CDR3 bases: TGTGCCAGCAGTTCTTACCGGGACAGCTACGAGCAGTACTTC.

The rearrangement uses TRBV7-8 and TRBJ2-1; 14 positions match TRBD2. From germline, CDR1 is SGHVS and CDR2 FQNEAQ. This CDR3 spans 19 amino acids. V lost 5 bases and J lost 3; bases outside the gene matches: 12. The chain's CDR3 is CASSRTGTSGSSSYNEQFF. The DNA for the CDR3 is TGTGCCAGCAGCCGCACCGGGACTAGCGGGAGCTCCAGCTACAATGAGCAGTTCTTC.

The chain recombines TRBV5-8 with TRBJ2-2; D gene uncertain. Germline assignment: CDR1 SGHTS and CDR2 YDEGEE. The ends were cut back, 0 bases at V and 4 bases at J, with 16 bases in the middle. This CDR3 is built from 17 residues. CDR3 nucleotide sequence: TGTGCCAGCAGCTTGGCTATCCAGCTGACAAGCACCGGGGAGCTGTTTTTT. Translation: CASSLAIQLTSTGELFF.

This chain joins TRBV6-6 and TRBJ2-7; 9 bases align to TRBD2. The ends lost 6 bases at V and 7 bases at J; junction bases unmatched: 7. This CDR3 comprises 13 residues. Germline lookup yields CDR1 MNHNY and CDR2 SVGAGI (reference sequence). The CDR3 sequence is CASRGGRAGEQYF. The CDR3 DNA reads as TGTGCCAGCAGGGGCGGGAGGGCCGGGGAGCAGTACTTC.

The chain links TRBV7-9 to TRBJ2-5, with 7 bases identical to TRBD2. CDR3 length: 14 residues. Trimming cost V 5 bases and J 4 bases; bases outside gene matches: 7. Germline V gene data show CDR1 as SEHNR and CDR2 as FQNEAQ (reference sequence). This CDR3 is CASSPAAGSETQYF. As DNA, the CDR3 is TGTGCCAGCAGCCCCGCAGCGGGATCAGAGACCCAGTACTTC.

A few counts support this clone. The chain combines TRBV11-2 with TRBJ2-7, with no clear D. The V gene lost 0 bases and the J gene lost 12 bases, with 12 bases spanning the gap. Germline CDR1 reads SGHAT; CDR2 reads FQNNGV. This CDR3 is 12 amino acids long. CDR3 nucleotide sequence: TGTGCCAGCAGCTTAGATAAAAGACTGTTGTACTTC. Protein product: CASSLDKRLLYF.

The chain is built from TRBV18 and TRBJ1-5; 8 bases agree with TRBD1. Germline CDR1 reads KGHSH; CDR2 reads LQKENI. This CDR3 is 17 amino acids long. J lost 2 bases, V lost 1 base, and 7 bases had no gene match. CDR3 nucleotide sequence: TGTGCCAGCTCACCACGCCTGACAGGGGCGGGCAATCAGCCCCAGCATTTT. Residues: CASSPRLTGAGNQPQHF.

The J gene is TRBJ2-7, the V gene TRBV7-2; 11 nucleotides agree with TRBD2. V trimming: 5 bases; J trimming: 1 base; junction bases outside the gene matches: 7. Germline-derived CDR1 and CDR2 are SGHTA and FQGNSA. The CDR3 runs 16 residues. CDR3 region: CASSVVTSGRSYEQYF. The DNA for the CDR3 is TGTGCCAGCAGCGTCGTCACTAGCGGGAGATCCTACGAGCAGTACTTC.

The genes are TRBV7-2 and TRBJ2-3; 7 bases line up with TRBD2. CDR1 and CDR2 from the germline V gene are SGHTA and FQGNSA. This CDR3 contains 16 residues. V shed 1 base and J 6 bases; nucleotides not matched to a gene: 10. The CDR3 sequence is CASSLVAAGPGDTQYF. In DNA form, the CDR3 reads TGTGCCAGCAGCTTAGTGGCAGCGGGGCCAGGGGATACGCAGTATTTT.

This clone was observed a handful of times. The chain employs TRBV14 and TRBJ1-2, with TRBD1 matching 7 bases. Germline loops: CDR1 SGHDN, CDR2 FVKESK. The length of the CDR3 is 14 residues. V lost 2 bases and J lost 7; bases outside the gene matches: 7. The CDR3 nucleotides read TGTGCCAGCAGCCAAAGGGACAGCGGGTTTGGCTACACCTTC. This sequence encodes CASSQRDSGFGYTF.

This clone was detected a few times. The rearrangement joins TRBV6-6 to TRBJ2-7; D might be TRBD1 (6 bases). In germline, CDR1 is MNHNY, CDR2 SVGAGI (reference sequence). CDR3 length equals 14 residues. V was shortened by 6 bases and J by 2 bases, with 14 bases between the two germline ends. The CDR3 DNA is TGTGCCAGCAGGATCCCGGGACAAACCTACGAGCAGTACTTC. This encodes CASRIPGQTYEQYF.

The chain recombines TRBV27 with TRBJ2-7, with D possibly matching TRBD1 (6 bases). The germline V gene encodes CDR1 MNHEY and CDR2 SMNVEV (reference sequence). V lost 5 bases to trimming and J lost 1 base, with 12 bases between them. There are 14 residues in the CDR3. CDR3 nucleotide sequence: TGTGCCAGCAGTGTCCAACAGGGTTCCTACGAGCAGTACTTC. This encodes CASSVQQGSYEQYF.

This clone occurred a few times. The chain joins TRBV5-6 to TRBJ1-2; D might be TRBD1 (5 bases). The CDR3 has 14 amino acids. CDR1 and CDR2 from the germline V gene are SGHDT and YYEEEE. Trimming shortened V by 0 bases and J by 2 bases, and 8 bases separated the two germline ends. CDR3 sequence reads: CASSLGQSNYGYTF. The CDR3 bases are TGTGCCAGCAGCTTGGGACAGTCAAACTATGGCTACACCTTC.

In its sample, this clone was seen a few times. The J gene is TRBJ2-7, the V gene TRBV5-4, with D possibly TRBD2 on 6 matching bases. Trimming removed 4 bases from V and 6 bases from J, with 17 bases in between. CDR1 is SGHNT, CDR2 YYREEE, per germline (reference sequence). The CDR3 covers 14 residues. The CDR3 sequence: CASSPATSRSEQYF. The CDR3 nucleotides read TGTGCCAGCAGCCCGGCGACTAGTAGGTCCGAGCAGTACTTC.

V gene TRBV28 combines with J gene TRBJ2-7; D gene ambiguous. CDR1 and CDR2 (germline): MDHEN, SYDVKM. Deletions cut 11 bases from V and 6 bases from J, with 5 bases between. The CDR3 is made up of 8 amino acids. The CDR3 coding sequence is TGTGCCTCAGGCGAGCAGTACTTC. Its translation: CASGEQYF.

This clone appeared a few times. This sequence joins TRBV19 and TRBJ2-7, with 7 nucleotides matching TRBD1. CDR3 length: 13 amino acids. Germline V gene data show CDR1 as LNHDA and CDR2 as SQIVND (reference sequence). V gave up 10 bases and J gave up 4 bases; unmatched junction bases: 10. CDR3 protein: CATGRTGLYEQYF. The CDR3 region has the DNA TGTGCCACCGGACGGACAGGATTATACGAGCAGTACTTC.

V usage is TRBV14 and J usage is TRBJ2-3, with D tentatively TRBD2 (5 bases). This CDR3 contains 16 residues. V lost 1 base to trimming and J lost 0 bases, with 11 bases between them. The germline gives CDR1 SGHDN, CDR2 FVKESK. CDR3 in DNA: TGTGCCAGCAGCCAAGTATCCGGGAAAAGCACAGATACGCAGTATTTT. Protein: CASSQVSGKSTDTQYF.

The table lists this clone with a few counts. The chain employs TRBV7-2 and TRBJ2-1; 7 nucleotides align to TRBD1. Germline-derived CDR1 and CDR2 are SGHTA and FQGNSA. Trimming took 8 bases from V and 1 from J; bases not matched to a gene: 8. The CDR3 has 15 amino acids. CDR3 loop: CASLLGGGSYNEQFF. CDR3 coding DNA: TGTGCCAGCTTACTAGGGGGCGGATCCTACAATGAGCAGTTCTTC.

V is TRBV5-1 and J is TRBJ2-1; 10 nucleotides align to TRBD2. V shed 6 bases and J 2 bases; nucleotides not matched to a gene: 2. The length of the CDR3 is 14 residues. Germline CDR1 reads SGHRS; CDR2 reads YFSETQ. The CDR3: CASTGLAAYNEQFF. The CDR3 DNA reads as TGCGCCAGCACCGGACTAGCGGCCTACAATGAGCAGTTCTTC. The full variable domain, its missing parts supplied by reference TRBV5-1 and TRBJ2-1, is KAGVTQTPRYLIKTRGQQVTLSCSPISGHRSVSWYQQTPGQGLQFLFEYFSETQRNKGNFPGRFSGRQFSNSRSEMNVSTLELGDSALYLCASTGLAAYNEQFFGPGTRLTVL.

The chain uses TRBV30 and TRBJ2-5; no reliable D call. This CDR3 is built from 12 residues. Trimming left V 1 base short and J 2 bases short, with 5 bases between. Germline values: CDR1 GTSNPN, CDR2 SVGIG (reference sequence). The CDR3 reads CAWSAVQETQYF. CDR3 sequence (DNA): TGTGCCTGGAGTGCCGTACAAGAGACCCAGTACTTC.

This clone was detected only once. The chain carries TRBV5-6 and TRBJ2-7; D unresolved. The CDR3 length is 15 residues. The V end lost 0 bases, the J end lost 1 base, and 11 bases lay between the germline ends. Germline V gives CDR1 SGHDT, CDR2 YYEEEE. CDR3 amino acids: CASSLGGTVSYEQYF. The CDR3 DNA reads TGTGCCAGCAGCTTGGGAGGAACCGTATCCTACGAGCAGTACTTC. The full variable domain, in which reference TRBV5-6 and TRBJ2-7 provide the parts outside the CDR3, is DAGVTQSPTHLIKTRGQQVTLRCSPKSGHDTVSWYQQALGQGPQFIFQYYEEEERQRGNFPDRFSGHQFPNYSSELNVNALLLGDSALYLCASSLGGTVSYEQYFGPGTRLTVT.

V is TRBV5-1 and J is TRBJ2-7; the match to TRBD1 covers 11 bases. The CDR3 extends over 15 amino acids. J lost 4 bases, V lost 5 bases, and 8 bases had no gene match. Germline V gene data show CDR1 as SGHRS and CDR2 as YFSETQ. The CDR3 nucleotides are TGCGCCAGCAGTAATCCGGGACAGGGGGTTTACGAGCAGTACTTC. Its protein is CASSNPGQGVYEQYF.

CDR3 in DNA: TGTGCCAGCAGCACACGACTAGCGGGAGACGAGCAGTACTTC. Protein: CASSTRLAGDEQYF. The rearrangement joins TRBV9 to TRBJ2-7, with TRBD2 identical over 12 bases. After removal of 4 bases from V and 5 bases from J, the junction contained 4 bases not matched to a gene. The germline gives CDR1 SGDLS, CDR2 YYNGEE. The CDR3 contains 14 residues.

This clone occurred once. This sequence joins TRBV29-1 and TRBJ2-7; 7 bases fit TRBD1. The V gene end was trimmed by 8 bases and the J gene end by 5 bases; junction bases not matched to a gene: 9. The CDR3 is 12 residues long. Looked up from germline, CDR1 is SQVTM and CDR2 is ANQGSEA. CDR3 nucleotide sequence: TGCAGCATAAACAGGGGAATCAACGAGCAGTACTTC. It encodes CSINRGINEQYF.

V is TRBV28 and J is TRBJ2-3, with 7 bases matching TRBD2. The CDR3 consists of 15 residues. Trimming cost V 3 bases and J 4 bases; bases outside gene matches: 7. Germline-derived CDR1 and CDR2 are MDHEN and SYDVKM. CDR3 sequence reads: CASSFAGLAADTQYF. The CDR3 bases are TGTGCCAGCAGTTTCGCAGGGCTAGCGGCAGATACGCAGTATTTT.

Regarding this clone: The same CDR3 arises from other DNA sequences in this sample as well. The genes are TRBV19 and TRBJ1-5; TRBD1 matches at 8 bases. CDR1 and CDR2 (germline): LNHDA, SQIVND (reference sequence). The ends lost 5 bases at V and 4 bases at J; junction bases unmatched: 4. This CDR3 contains 14 residues. The CDR3 reads CASSGQGGNQPQHF. CDR3 bases: TGTGCCAGTAGTGGACAGGGTGGGAATCAGCCCCAGCATTTT.

The chain uses TRBV7-9 and TRBJ1-5; tentative D call: TRBD1 (5 bases). Germline V gives CDR1 SEHNR, CDR2 FQNEAQ (reference sequence). This CDR3 contains 12 residues. V lost 8 bases to trimming and J lost 6 bases, with 11 bases between them. DNA of the CDR3: TGTGCCAGCGGGGGGGTAGCTCAGCCCCAGCATTTT. Encoded protein: CASGGVAQPQHF.